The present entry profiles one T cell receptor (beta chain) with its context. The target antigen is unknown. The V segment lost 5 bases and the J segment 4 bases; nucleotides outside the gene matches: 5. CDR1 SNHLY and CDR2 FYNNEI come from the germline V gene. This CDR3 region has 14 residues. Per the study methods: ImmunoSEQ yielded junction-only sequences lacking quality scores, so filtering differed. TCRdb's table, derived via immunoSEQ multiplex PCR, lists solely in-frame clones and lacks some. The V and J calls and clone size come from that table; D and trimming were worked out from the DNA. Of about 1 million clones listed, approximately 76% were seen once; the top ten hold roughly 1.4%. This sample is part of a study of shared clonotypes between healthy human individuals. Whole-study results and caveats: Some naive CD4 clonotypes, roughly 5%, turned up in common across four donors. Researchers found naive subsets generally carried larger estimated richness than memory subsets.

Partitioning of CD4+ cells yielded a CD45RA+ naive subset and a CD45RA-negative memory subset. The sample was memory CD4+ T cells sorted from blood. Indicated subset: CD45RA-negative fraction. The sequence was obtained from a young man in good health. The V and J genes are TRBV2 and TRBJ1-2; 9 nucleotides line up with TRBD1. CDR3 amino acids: CASSPRQGGYGYTF. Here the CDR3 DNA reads TGTGCCAGCAGTCCACGACAGGGGGGCTATGGCTACACCTTC.